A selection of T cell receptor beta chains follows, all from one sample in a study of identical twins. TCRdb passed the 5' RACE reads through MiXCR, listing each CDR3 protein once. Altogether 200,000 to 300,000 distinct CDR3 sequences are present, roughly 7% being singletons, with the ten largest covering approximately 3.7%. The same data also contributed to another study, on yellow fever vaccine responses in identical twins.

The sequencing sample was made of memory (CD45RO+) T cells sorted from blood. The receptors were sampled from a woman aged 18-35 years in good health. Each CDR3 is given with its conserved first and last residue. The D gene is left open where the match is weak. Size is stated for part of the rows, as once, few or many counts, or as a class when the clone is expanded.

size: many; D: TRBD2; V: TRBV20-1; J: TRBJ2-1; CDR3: CSASGTSRNEQFF; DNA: TGCAGTGCTAGTGGGACTAGCCGCAATGAGCAGTTCTTC
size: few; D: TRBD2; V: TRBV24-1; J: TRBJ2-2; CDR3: CATSDPTSGRTGELFF; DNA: TGTGCCACCAGTGATCCGACTAGCGGGAGAACCGGGGAGCTGTTTTTT
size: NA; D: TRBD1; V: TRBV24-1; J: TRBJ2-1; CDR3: CATSDLFGQGSYNEQFF; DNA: TGTGCCACCAGTGACTTATTCGGACAGGGCAGCTACAATGAGCAGTTCTTC
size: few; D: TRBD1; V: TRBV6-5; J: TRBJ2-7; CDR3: CASSHSGTGIYEQYF; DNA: TGTGCCAGCAGTCACTCCGGGACAGGGATCTACGAGCAGTACTTC
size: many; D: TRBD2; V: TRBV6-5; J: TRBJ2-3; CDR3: CASSSLGGGTDTQYF; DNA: TGTGCCAGCAGTTCCTTGGGGGGGGGCACAGATACGCAGTATTTT
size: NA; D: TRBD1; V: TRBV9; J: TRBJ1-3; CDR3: CASSASGTGGSGNTIYF; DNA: TGTGCCAGCAGCGCTAGTGGGACAGGGGGCTCTGGAAACACCATATATTTT
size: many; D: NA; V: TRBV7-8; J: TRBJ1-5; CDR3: CASSLAGVGNQPQHF; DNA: TGTGCCAGCAGCTTAGCAGGGGTAGGCAATCAGCCCCAGCATTTT
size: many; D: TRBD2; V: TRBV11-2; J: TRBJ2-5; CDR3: CASSSAGGVAETQYF; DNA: TGTGCCAGCAGCTCAGCGGGAGGGGTGGCGGAGACCCAGTACTTC
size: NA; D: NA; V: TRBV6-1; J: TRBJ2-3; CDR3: CASRFPGVDGSDTQYF; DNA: TGTGCCAGCAGATTCCCAGGGGTCGACGGCTCAGATACGCAGTATTTT
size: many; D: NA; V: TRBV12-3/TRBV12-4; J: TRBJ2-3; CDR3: CASSLVGAGTDTQYF; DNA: TGTGCCAGCAGTTTAGTCGGGGCCGGCACAGATACGCAGTATTTT
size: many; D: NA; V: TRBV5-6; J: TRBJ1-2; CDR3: CASSLDRVSGYTF; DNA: TGTGCCAGCAGCTTGGACAGGGTGTCTGGCTACACCTTC
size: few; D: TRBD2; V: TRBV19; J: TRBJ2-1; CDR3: CASRIAGRGNNEQFF; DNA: TGTGCCAGTAGGATAGCGGGGAGGGGGAACAATGAGCAGTTCTTC
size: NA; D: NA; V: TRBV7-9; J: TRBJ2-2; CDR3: CASRYSVTGELFF; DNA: TGTGCCAGCAGGTACTCGGTCACCGGGGAGCTGTTTTTT
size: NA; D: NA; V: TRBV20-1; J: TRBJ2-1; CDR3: CSASAAIPGPSYNEQFF; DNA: TGCAGTGCTAGTGCGGCGATTCCGGGACCTTCTTACAATGAGCAGTTCTTC
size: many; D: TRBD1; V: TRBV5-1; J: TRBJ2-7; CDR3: CASSPDRVSLYEQYF; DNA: TGCGCCAGCAGCCCGGACAGGGTCTCTCTCTACGAGCAGTACTTC
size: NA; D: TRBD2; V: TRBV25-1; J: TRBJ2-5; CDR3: CASSASGTRSQETQYF; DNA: TGTGCCAGCAGTGCCTCCGGGACTAGGTCCCAAGAGACCCAGTACTTC
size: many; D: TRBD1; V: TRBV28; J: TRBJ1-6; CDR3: CASRPDRSSYNSPLHF; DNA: TGTGCCAGCAGGCCGGACAGGAGCTCCTATAATTCACCCCTCCACTTT
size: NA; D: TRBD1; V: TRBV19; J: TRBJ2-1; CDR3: CASSPGTGYRNEQFF; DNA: TGTGCCAGTAGTCCAGGGACAGGGTATCGCAATGAGCAGTTCTTC
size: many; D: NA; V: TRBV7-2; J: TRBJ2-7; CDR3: CASSLGLARAVGYEQYF; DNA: TGTGCCAGCAGCTTAGGGTTAGCGCGAGCGGTCGGATACGAGCAGTACTTC
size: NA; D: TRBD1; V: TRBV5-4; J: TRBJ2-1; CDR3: CASSLDRYNEQFF; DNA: TGTGCCAGCAGCCTGGACAGGTACAATGAGCAGTTCTTC
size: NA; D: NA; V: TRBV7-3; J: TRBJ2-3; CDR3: CASSLNGGFSTDTQYF; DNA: TGTGCCAGCAGCTTAAATGGGGGTTTCAGCACAGATACGCAGTATTTT
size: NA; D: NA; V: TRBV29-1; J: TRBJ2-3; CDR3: CSATGQVNRNTQYF; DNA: TGCAGCGCAACGGGACAAGTTAACAGAAATACGCAGTATTTT
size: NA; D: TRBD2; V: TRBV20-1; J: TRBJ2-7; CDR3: CSARGLAGDFYEQYF; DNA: TGCAGTGCTAGGGGACTAGCGGGAGATTTCTACGAGCAGTACTTC
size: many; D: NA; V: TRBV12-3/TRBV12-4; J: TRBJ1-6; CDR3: CASSLQGFSPLHF; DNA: TGTGCCAGCAGCCTACAGGGTTTCAGCCCTCTCCACTTT
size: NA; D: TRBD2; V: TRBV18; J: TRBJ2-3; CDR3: CASSPTSPSGGGHTQYF; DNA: TGTGCCAGCTCCCCGACCTCCCCTAGCGGGGGGGGACATACGCAGTATTTT
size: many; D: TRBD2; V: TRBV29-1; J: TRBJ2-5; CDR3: CSVRKLAVYQETQYF; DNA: TGCAGCGTTCGAAAACTAGCGGTATACCAAGAGACCCAGTACTTC
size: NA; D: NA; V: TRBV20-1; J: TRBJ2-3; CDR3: CSARDSRTSTDTQYF; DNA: TGCAGTGCTAGAGATTCCCGGACTAGCACAGATACGCAGTATTTT
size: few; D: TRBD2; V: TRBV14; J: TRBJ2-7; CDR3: CASSQFRGSRLEQYF; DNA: TGTGCCAGCAGCCAATTCCGCGGGAGCCGGCTCGAGCAGTACTTC
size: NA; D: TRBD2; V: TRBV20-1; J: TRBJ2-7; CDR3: CSASGLAAYEQYF; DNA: TGCAGTGCTTCGGGACTAGCGGCCTACGAGCAGTACTTC
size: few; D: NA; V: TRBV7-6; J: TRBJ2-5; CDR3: CASSSGGLETQYF; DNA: TGTGCCAGCAGTTCGGGGGGCCTAGAGACCCAGTACTTC
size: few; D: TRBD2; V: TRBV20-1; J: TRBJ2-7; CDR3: CSASGLAGVDEQYF; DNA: TGCAGTGCATCCGGACTAGCGGGAGTCGACGAGCAGTACTTC
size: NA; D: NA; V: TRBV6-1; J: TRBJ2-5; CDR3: CASSEVKGDQETQYF; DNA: TGTGCCAGCAGTGAAGTTAAAGGAGACCAAGAGACCCAGTACTTC
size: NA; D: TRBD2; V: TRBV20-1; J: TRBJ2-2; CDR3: CSARSTSGNTGELFF; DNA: TGCAGTGCTAGATCGACTAGCGGTAACACCGGGGAGCTGTTTTTT
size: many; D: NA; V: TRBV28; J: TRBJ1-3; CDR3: CASSLPGSSGNTIYF; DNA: TGTGCCAGCAGTTTACCGGGGAGCTCTGGAAACACCATATATTTT
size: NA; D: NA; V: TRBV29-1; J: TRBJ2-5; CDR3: CSVEWGIQETQYF; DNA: TGCAGCGTTGAATGGGGCATCCAAGAGACCCAGTACTTC
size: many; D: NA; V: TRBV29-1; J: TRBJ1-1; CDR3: CSVERGVNTEAFF; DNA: TGCAGCGTTGAAAGGGGAGTGAACACTGAAGCTTTCTTT
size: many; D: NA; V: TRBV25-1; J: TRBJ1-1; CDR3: CASSEWPIRGHYTEAFF; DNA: TGTGCCAGCAGTGAATGGCCAATAAGGGGCCACTACACTGAAGCTTTCTTT
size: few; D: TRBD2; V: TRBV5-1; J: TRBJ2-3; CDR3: CASSLGTSGFTDTQYF; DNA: TGCGCCAGCAGCCTAGGGACTAGCGGATTCACAGATACGCAGTATTTT
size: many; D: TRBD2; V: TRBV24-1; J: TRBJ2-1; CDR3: CATSDSIAGEQFF; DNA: TGTGCCACCAGTGATTCTATAGCGGGTGAGCAGTTCTTC
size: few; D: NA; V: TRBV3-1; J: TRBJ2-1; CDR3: CASSPGLGQGGVYNEQFF; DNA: TGTGCCAGCAGCCCCGGCCTAGGCCAGGGAGGAGTCTACAATGAGCAGTTCTTC
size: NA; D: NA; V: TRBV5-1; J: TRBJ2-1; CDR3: CASKGGGPFDEQFF; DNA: TGCGCCAGCAAGGGAGGGGGGCCGTTCGATGAGCAGTTCTTC
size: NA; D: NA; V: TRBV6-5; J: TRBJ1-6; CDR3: CASSYLEDNDNSPLHF; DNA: TGTGCCAGCAGTTACTTGGAGGATAACGACAATTCACCCCTCCACTTT
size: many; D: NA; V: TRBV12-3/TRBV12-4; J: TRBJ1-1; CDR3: CASSLNSVGYTEAFF; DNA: TGTGCCAGCAGTTTAAATTCGGTGGGGTACACTGAAGCTTTCTTT
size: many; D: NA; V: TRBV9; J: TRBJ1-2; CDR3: CASSADTANYGYTF; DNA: TGTGCCAGCAGCGCGGACACTGCTAACTATGGCTACACCTTC
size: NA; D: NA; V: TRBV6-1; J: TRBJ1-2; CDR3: CASIPPGARSYGYTF; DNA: TGTGCCAGCATCCCCCCGGGGGCTCGAAGCTATGGCTACACCTTC